This entry features one T cell receptor beta chain sequence. This sample was included in a study of glioma-infiltrating T cells. The iRepertoire nested amplicon-rescue multiplex PCR amplified TCR alpha and beta CDR3s from RNA. One entry per CDR3 protein, called by TCRdb with MiXCR from the multiplex PCR reads. The sample has over 70,000 distinct CDR3 sequences, about 23% seen once. The V and J ends lost 1 base and 4 bases, in that order; junction bases with no gene match: 2. This CDR3 is built from 15 residues. Germline values: CDR1 SGHDT, CDR2 YYEEEE. This clonotype originated in a human donor with low-grade glioma or glioblastoma, undergoing nonglioma brain surgery, or in good health (not recorded which). The J gene is TRBJ2-4, the V gene TRBV5-6; the match to TRBD1 covers 10 bases. The sample consisted of glioma tissue, nonneoplastic brain tissue, or PBMCs (not recorded which). The CDR3 region is CASSLRQGAKNIQYF. The CDR3 DNA reads as TGTGCCAGCAGCTTGAGACAGGGGGCGAAAAACATTCAGTACTTC.